These 2 T cell receptor beta chains came from one sample sequenced in a study of cytomegalovirus exposure and HLA in healthy donors. PCR amplification relied on 60 Vbeta primers (plus 13 Jbeta primers). Profiling relied on immunoSEQ multiplex PCR, and the TCRdb table lists in-frame clones only, not all of them. The sample lists about 120,000 clones, around two thirds seen once, with more than 8% in the top ten. The sample taken for sequencing was PBMCs. These receptors were obtained from a woman aged 35 to 49 in good health and CMV-seropositive.

CDR3 region: CASSPGREETQYF. The CDR3 DNA reads as TGTGCCAGCAGCCCGGGAAGGGAAGAGACCCAGTACTTC. The chain is built from TRBV11-3 and TRBJ2-5; perhaps TRBD2 as D (5 bases). The CDR3 totals 13 residues. Germline V lookup: CDR1 SGHNT, CDR2 YENEEA. The V gene lost 5 bases and the J gene lost 3 bases, with 10 bases spanning the gap.

The CDR3 protein is CASSFTAGGQPQHF. The CDR3 DNA sequence: TGTGCCAGCAGTTTCACCGCAGGGGGTCAGCCCCAGCATTTT. This sequence joins TRBV28 and TRBJ1-5, with 7 bases identical to TRBD1. The CDR3 extends over 14 amino acids. Per the germline V gene, CDR1 is MDHEN and CDR2 is SYDVKM. Germline trimming cut 3 bases from V and 6 bases from J; bases unmatched to any gene: 5.